This TCR beta chain was documented in a study of blood T cell repertoires in COVID-19. As for the study in general: Specimens from acute and convalescent COVID-19 originated in the United States, Italy and Spain. The analysed material was cDNA or gDNA that came from T cells, B-cell-depleted T cells, or PBMCs.

This clone came up a few times. Germline-derived CDR1 and CDR2 are SGHTA and FQGNSA. This CDR3 is 16 amino acids long. The trim removed 6 bases at V and 7 bases at J, leaving 13 bases unmatched. Authors' methods: Counts of nucleated cells, estimated from reference gene primer amplification, were obtained. Sequencing was performed with immunoSEQ multiplex PCR; in TCRdb, only in-frame clones are kept and a portion is missing. That table is the source of V, J and clone size, and D and trimming were worked out from the DNA. Of about 99,000 clones in the sample, 75% to 90% were seen once. Specimen: peripheral blood. This sequence joins TRBV7-2 and TRBJ2-2; 8 positions agree with TRBD2. This TCR was recovered from a human donor in a cohort sampled during active COVID-19. This CDR3 reads CASSYYAGGSGGELFF. In DNA form, the CDR3 reads TGTGCCAGCAGTTACTACGCGGGGGGCAGTGGCGGGGAGCTGTTTTTT.